This note documents a single T cell receptor (beta chain) sequence. The entry originates in a study of blood T cell repertoires in COVID-19. Overall study context: In each case, the material was cDNA or gDNA derived from T cells, B-cell-depleted T cells, or PBMCs.

In germline, CDR1 is SGHRS, CDR2 YFSETQ. The CDR3 runs to 14 residues. The V end was cut by 4 bases, the J end by 4 bases, with 12 bases between. Sequenced by immunoSEQ multiplex PCR; TCRdb stores in-frame clones only, minus some. The repertoire holds around 100,000 clones, with around 93% as singletons. Input material: peripheral blood. The chain joins TRBV5-1 to TRBJ1-3; tentatively, D is TRBD1 (5 bases). The TCR sequence derives from a man aged 45-65 years with acute or convalescent COVID-19. The CDR3 sequence: CASSIQGGGNTIYF. The CDR3 bases are TGCGCCAGCAGCATCCAGGGAGGGGGAAACACCATATATTTT.